This TCR beta chain stems from a study of spatial heterogeneity in lung cancer. The sample's time point: sample taken at primary tumor resection. No cells were sorted before sequencing. The whole RNA sequenced was extracted from tumor, nontumor lung or frozen PBMC. The sample holds many counts of this clonotype. Using its own MiXCR run on the 5' RACE reads, TCRdb lists one record per CDR3 protein. The sample records about 23,000 distinct CDR3 sequences, about 3% being singletons. The sample in question was PBMCs, obtained at surgery. The clonotype originates from a female donor with early-stage non-small cell lung cancer.

For the CDR3, the DNA is TGCAGTGCTATGGACCCAGCGGGAGTTGGAAGGGGCACAGATACGCAGTATTTT. Encoded protein: CSAMDPAGVGRGTDTQYF. V and J are TRBV20-1 and TRBJ2-3, with TRBD2 identical over 8 bases. This CDR3 has 18 amino acids. V gave up 4 bases and J gave up 1 base; unmatched junction bases: 16. Germline lookup yields CDR1 DFQATT and CDR2 SNEGSKA (reference sequence).